The 26 T cell receptor beta chains listed next were all sequenced from one sample in a study of CD8 T cells in ankylosing spondylitis. Study conclusions and caveats: A TCR beta motif of roughly 8 highly homologous variants appeared characteristic of ankylosing spondylitis blood.

In TCRdb, the 5' RACE reads were re-called with MiXCR into one record per CDR3 protein. The sample has 470,000 or so distinct CDR3 sequences, approximately 26% seen once. These receptors are not linked to any known antigen. The sample was blood, either unsorted or a sorted T cell fraction (not recorded which). All receptors come from a male donor with ankylosing spondylitis.

This clonotype was detected only a few times. The genes are TRBV20-1 and TRBJ1-2; D unresolved. Trimming stripped 5 bases from V and 6 bases from J, with 19 bases between. The V gene's germline CDR1 is DFQATT and CDR2 SNEGSKA (reference sequence). The CDR3 contains 14 residues. CDR3 protein: CSAHPGLRDHGYTF. The CDR3 coding sequence is TGCAGTGCTCACCCCGGGCTAAGAGACCATGGCTACACCTTC.

The V and J genes are TRBV6-1 and TRBJ2-3; D is possibly TRBD2 (6 bases). The CDR3 totals 16 residues. Germline V gives CDR1 MNHNS, CDR2 SASEGT. With 7 bases removed from V and 8 bases from J, the gap between germline ends came to 25 bases. This chain's CDR3 is CASITTVWDGSGTQYF. CDR3 in DNA: TGTGCCAGCATCACAACGGTCTGGGACGGGAGCGGTACGCAGTATTTT.

This sequence joins TRBV11-2 and TRBJ2-2, with TRBD2 matching 9 bases. Germline loops: CDR1 SGHAT, CDR2 FQNNGV. The CDR3 consists of 16 residues. V lost 3 bases, J lost 2 bases, and 4 bases stayed unmatched. The CDR3 coding sequence is TGTGCCAGCAGCTTCCGACTAGCGGATAACACCGGGGAGCTGTTTTTT. Encoded protein: CASSFRLADNTGELFF.

The genes are TRBV24-1 and TRBJ2-3; 12 bases align to TRBD1. Germline V gene lookup returns CDR1 KGHDR and CDR2 SFDVKD. J was trimmed by 1 base and V by 3 bases; bases with no gene match: 7. CDR3 length: 18 amino acids. DNA for the CDR3: TGTGCCACCAGTGATCCCCGGGACAGGGGGCTTCGCACAGATACGCAGTATTTT. It codes for CATSDPRDRGLRTDTQYF.

This clonotype has a handful of counts. The DNA of the CDR3 is TGCGCCAGCAGCGCCGCTATTTCTAGCACAGATACGCAGTATTTT. The encoded protein is CASSAAISSTDTQYF. V usage is TRBV5-1 and J usage is TRBJ2-3; D gene uncertain. The CDR3 totals 15 residues. V was cut by 4 bases and J by 0 bases, with 12 bases left in between. Per germline, CDR1 SGHRS and CDR2 YFSETQ.

The V and J genes are TRBV10-1 and TRBJ2-7; tentative D call: TRBD2 (5 bases). V was trimmed by 2 bases and J by 2 bases, leaving 19 bases between them. CDR1 is WNHNN, CDR2 SYGVQD, per germline (reference sequence). The CDR3 loop spans 17 amino acids. The CDR3 bases are TGCGCCAGCAGTGAGAGAATTTTGGCGAGGGCCCCCTACGAGCAGTACTTC. Protein product: CASSERILARAPYEQYF.

This chain uses TRBV20-1 with TRBJ1-2; 9 nucleotides align to TRBD1. With V trimmed by 0 bases and J by 12 bases, 8 bases remained unmatched. This CDR3 is built from 13 residues. Germline assignment: CDR1 DFQATT and CDR2 SNEGSKA (reference sequence). DNA for the CDR3: TGCAGTGCTAGAGAGCATACAGGGGGCATCGACACCTTC. The encoded protein is CSAREHTGGIDTF.

This rearrangement joins TRBV28 to TRBJ2-5; a possible D gene is TRBD2 (6 bases). Germline V lookup: CDR1 MDHEN, CDR2 SYDVKM. V dropped 5 bases and J dropped 4 bases, with 17 bases sitting between them. The CDR3 is made up of 15 amino acids. In nucleotides, the CDR3 is TGTGCCAGCAGTCCCCTGGGGGGTGTCAGAGAGACCCAGTACTTC. Protein sequence: CASSPLGGVRETQYF.

The sample holds many counts of this clonotype. This chain links TRBV5-1 with TRBJ1-1; D not resolved. V gave up 1 base and J gave up 0 bases, with 7 bases separating them. Germline lookup yields CDR1 SGHRS and CDR2 YFSETQ. This CDR3 has 14 residues. The CDR3 sequence is CASSLSGLNTEAFF. The CDR3 DNA follows: TGCGCCAGCAGCTTGTCGGGGTTGAACACTGAAGCTTTCTTT.

This clonotype was picked up a small number of times. The V call is TRBV5-1, the J call TRBJ1-1; D is unclear. V dropped 4 bases and J dropped 3 bases, with 10 bases sitting between them. The CDR3 has 13 amino acids. Germline lookup yields CDR1 SGHRS and CDR2 YFSETQ. The CDR3 here is CASSPSSYTEAFF. CDR3 nucleotides: TGCGCCAGCAGCCCGAGTTCGTACACTGAAGCTTTCTTT.

There are a few counts of this clonotype. The rearrangement joins TRBV27 to TRBJ2-4; perhaps TRBD1 as D (5 bases). The CDR3 is 13 amino acids. The germline CDR1 and CDR2 sequences are MNHEY and SMNVEV (reference sequence). Trimming pared 0 bases from V and 7 bases from J, leaving 7 bases between. The CDR3 coding sequence is TGTGCCAGCAGTTTATCAGGGGTGAACATTCAGTACTTC. Its protein is CASSLSGVNIQYF.

V usage is TRBV29-1 and J usage is TRBJ2-3, with 9 bases identical to TRBD2. V gave up 7 bases and J gave up 5 bases; unmatched junction bases: 10. The CDR3 contains 14 residues. Germline V lookup: CDR1 SQVTM, CDR2 ANQGSEA. CDR3 region: CSAATAGGIDTQYF. The CDR3 nucleotides are TGCAGCGCCGCCACCGCGGGAGGGATAGATACGCAGTATTTT.

This clonotype was recorded a few times. The rearrangement uses TRBV6-1 and TRBJ1-5; the match to TRBD1 covers 8 bases. Germline-derived CDR1 and CDR2 are MNHNS and SASEGT. The CDR3 extends over 14 amino acids. Losses at the gene ends were 5 bases for V and 6 bases for J; bases not matched to a gene: 6. The chain's CDR3 is CASSLDRDIQPQHF. As DNA, the CDR3 is TGTGCCAGCAGTCTGGACAGGGATATTCAGCCCCAGCATTTT.

There are many counts of this clonotype. V usage is TRBV6-2 or TRBV6-3 and J usage is TRBJ2-7, with 12 positions matching TRBD2. The V segment lost 4 bases and the J segment 1 base; nucleotides outside the gene matches: 5. The germline gives CDR1 MNHEY, CDR2 SVGEGT. The CDR3 spans 16 residues. CDR3 DNA: TGTGCCAGCAGTTCCCCTAGCGGGAGGGGGTCCTACGAGCAGTACGTC. Its translation: CASSSPSGRGSYEQYV.

This clonotype was seen a few times. The rearrangement joins TRBV11-2 to TRBJ2-7, with D maybe TRBD1 (6 bases). The length of the CDR3 is 15 residues. Germline V CDR1 and CDR2: SGHAT, FQNNGV. Trimming removed 5 bases from V and 1 base from J, with 15 bases in between. The CDR3 is CASSESPTGSYEQYF. DNA for the CDR3: TGTGCCAGCAGCGAGAGTCCGACAGGATCCTACGAGCAGTACTTC.

V gene TRBV7-9 combines with J gene TRBJ2-7; maybe TRBD2 (6 bases). V lost 1 base to trimming and J lost 1 base, with 11 bases between them. Germline CDR1 is SEHNR and CDR2 is FQNEAQ (reference sequence). The CDR3 length is 15 residues. The CDR3 sequence: CASSLGPAGSYEQYV. The CDR3 nucleotides are TGTGCCAGCAGCTTAGGCCCAGCGGGTTCCTACGAGCAGTACGTC.

In DNA form, the CDR3 reads TGCAGTGCTAGAGACCCGACAGGGGGCTACGAGCAGTACTTC. This translates into CSARDPTGGYEQYF. The chain has TRBV20-1 and TRBJ2-7, with TRBD1 matching over 9 bases. J gave up 3 bases and V 0 bases, and 3 bases lay outside the gene matches. The CDR3 loop spans 14 amino acids. Germline values: CDR1 DFQATT, CDR2 SNEGSKA (reference sequence).

This clonotype was observed at least ten times. The chain joins TRBV7-2 to TRBJ2-7; 10 positions match TRBD2. V was pared by 4 bases and J by 4 bases, with 4 bases of the junction left unmatched. The CDR3 covers 14 residues. The germline CDR1 and CDR2 sequences are SGHTA and FQGNSA. CDR3 sequence: CASSSLAGVYEQYF. CDR3 sequence (DNA): TGTGCCAGCAGCTCTCTAGCGGGAGTTTACGAGCAGTACTTC.

This clonotype turned up a few times. V gene TRBV29-1 combines with J gene TRBJ2-2; TRBD2 agrees at 10 bases. Germline CDR1 reads SQVTM; CDR2 reads ANQGSEA. The CDR3 is 13 amino acids. The ends lost 4 bases at V and 6 bases at J; junction bases unmatched: 2. The CDR3 sequence: CSVVAGGAGELFF. The CDR3 region has the DNA TGCAGCGTTGTAGCGGGAGGTGCCGGGGAGCTGTTTTTT.

This clonotype was found a few times. The chain joins TRBV3-1 to TRBJ1-6; D gene ambiguous. The CDR3 contains 16 residues. Germline V gene lookup returns CDR1 LGHDT and CDR2 YNNKEL (reference sequence). V was clipped by 1 base and J by 0 bases, with 7 bases between them. For the CDR3, the DNA is TGTGCCAGCAGCCAAGGGTTGAGCTCCTATAATTCACCCCTCCACTTT. This translates into CASSQGLSSYNSPLHF.

The chain links TRBV24-1 to TRBJ2-3; tentative D call: TRBD1 (5 bases). V gave up 1 base and J gave up 1 base, with 8 bases separating them. The CDR3 spans 15 residues. CDR1 and CDR2 from the germline V gene are KGHDR and SFDVKD. The CDR3 nucleotides are TGTGCCACCAGTGATTTAGGGGTCGGCACAGATACGCAGTATTTT. Translating gives CATSDLGVGTDTQYF.

This clonotype was detected a few times. The chain links TRBV6-1 to TRBJ1-4; D is unresolved. The germline CDR1 and CDR2 sequences are MNHNS and SASEGT. Trimming stripped 5 bases from V and 3 bases from J, with 13 bases between. The CDR3 spans 15 residues. In DNA, the CDR3 is TGTGCCAGCAGTCGACGGCCTCTAGCTAATGAAAAACTGTTTTTT. It codes for CASSRRPLANEKLFF.

This clonotype was seen only a few times. The gene calls are TRBV20-1 and TRBJ2-2, with D perhaps TRBD2 (6 bases). Trimming took off 5 bases at V and 1 base at J, with 11 bases between the two ends. Germline CDR1 reads DFQATT; CDR2 reads SNEGSKA (reference sequence). The CDR3 extends over 14 amino acids. CDR3 coding DNA: TGCAGTGCTGGCCAGGGACTGAACACCGGGGAGCTGTTTTTT. This translates into CSAGQGLNTGELFF.

This clonotype was seen many times. The rearrangement links TRBV5-1 to TRBJ2-7, with 8 positions matching TRBD2. CDR1 is SGHRS, CDR2 YFSETQ, per germline. Trimming took 4 bases from V and 1 from J; bases not matched to a gene: 10. CDR3 length equals 16 residues. The CDR3 sequence: CASSPDPAGGSYEQYF. The DNA for the CDR3 is TGCGCCAGCAGCCCGGATCCTGCGGGGGGTTCCTACGAGCAGTACTTC.

The chain combines TRBV20-1 with TRBJ1-1; weak D call: TRBD1 (6 bases). Trimming shortened V by 5 bases and J by 4 bases, and 11 bases separated the two germline ends. CDR3 size: 12 residues. Germline values: CDR1 DFQATT, CDR2 SNEGSKA (reference sequence). This chain's CDR3 is CSAAKGGTEAFF. DNA for the CDR3: TGCAGTGCTGCGAAGGGGGGCACTGAAGCTTTCTTT.

The J gene is TRBJ1-1, the V gene TRBV3-1, with D possibly being TRBD1 (6 bases). The V gene's germline CDR1 is LGHDT and CDR2 YNNKEL (reference sequence). The CDR3 is made up of 12 amino acids. V was pared by 4 bases and J by 6 bases, with 9 bases between. The CDR3 here is CASSPGTPEAFF. The CDR3 coding sequence is TGTGCCAGCAGCCCAGGGACACCTGAAGCTTTCTTT.